Detailed here is one TCR beta chain. Its antigen is undetermined. The source of the sample is a study of shared clonotypes between healthy human individuals. V lost 2 bases and J lost 2, with 16 bases in between. CDR3 length equals 17 residues. The germline V gene encodes CDR1 SNHLY and CDR2 FYNNEI. Study findings and constraints: Among donors, the sharing of clonotypes was expected to be influenced by sequencing depth.

Authors' analysis steps: Filtering of immunoSEQ junctional sequences could not match full-length read filtering. Here immunoSEQ multiplex PCR was the method, and the copy in TCRdb shows in-frame clones only, minus some. V and J calls and clone size are copied from that table; D and trimming were computed from the DNA. The data contain some 2,400,000 clones, more than 90% of them singletons. V is TRBV2 and J is TRBJ1-3; D not resolved. The source is a man in his late teens or twenties in good health. The sample comprised naive CD4+ T cells sorted from blood. Subset defined: CD45RA+ positively selected. CDR3 in DNA: TGTGCCAGCAGTGAACACTGGTTAGGGCTCACTGGAAACACCATATATTTT. Translated: CASSEHWLGLTGNTIYF.